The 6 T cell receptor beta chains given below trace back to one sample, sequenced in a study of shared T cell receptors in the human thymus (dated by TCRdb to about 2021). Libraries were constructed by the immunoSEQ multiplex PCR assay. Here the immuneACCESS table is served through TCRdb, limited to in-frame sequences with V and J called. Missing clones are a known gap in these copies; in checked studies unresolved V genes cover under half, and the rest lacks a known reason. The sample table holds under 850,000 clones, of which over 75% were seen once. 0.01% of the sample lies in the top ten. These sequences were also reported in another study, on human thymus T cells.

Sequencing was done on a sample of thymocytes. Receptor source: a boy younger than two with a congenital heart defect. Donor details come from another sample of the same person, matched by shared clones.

CDR3 sequence (DNA): TGTGCTAGTGGCTCCCCCGCGGGAGAAGAGACCCAGTACTTC. It translates to CASGSPAGEETQYF. The chain combines TRBV12-5 with TRBJ2-5, with TRBD2 matching over 7 bases. V lost 6 bases to trimming and J lost 3 bases; unmatched junction nucleotides: 7. The germline V gene encodes CDR1 LGHNT and CDR2 FRNRAP. CDR3 length equals 14 residues.

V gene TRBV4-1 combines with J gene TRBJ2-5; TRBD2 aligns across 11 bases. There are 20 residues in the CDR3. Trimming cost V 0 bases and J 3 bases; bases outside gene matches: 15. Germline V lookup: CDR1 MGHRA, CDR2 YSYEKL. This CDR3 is CASSQDSASGRLQGEETQYF. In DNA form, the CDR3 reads TGCGCCAGCAGCCAAGATTCGGCTAGCGGGAGGTTGCAAGGGGAAGAGACCCAGTACTTC.

The CDR3 bases are TGTGCCAGCAGCTTGTTCGGGGACAGGGGGCCTATTAATCAGCCCCAGCATTTT. This codes for CASSLFGDRGPINQPQHF. The gene calls are TRBV5-8 and TRBJ1-5; TRBD1 matches 12 bases. This CDR3 has 18 residues. The J segment lost 4 bases and the V segment lost 1 base, leaving 9 bases of the junction unmatched. Germline V lookup: CDR1 SGHTS, CDR2 YDEGEE. Drawing the rest from reference TRBV5-8 and TRBJ1-5, the complete variable domain is EAGVTQSPTHLIKTRGQQATLRCSPISGHTSVYWYQQALGLGLQFLLWYDEGEERNRGNFPPRFSGRQFPNYSSELNVNALELEDSALYLCASSLFGDRGPINQPQHFGDGTRLSIL.

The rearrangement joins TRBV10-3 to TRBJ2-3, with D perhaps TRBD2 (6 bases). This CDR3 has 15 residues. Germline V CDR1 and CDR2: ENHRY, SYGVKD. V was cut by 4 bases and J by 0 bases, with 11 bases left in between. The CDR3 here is CAISAGTSSTDTQYF. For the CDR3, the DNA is TGTGCCATCAGTGCGGGGACTTCCAGCACAGATACGCAGTATTTT.

CDR3 in amino acids: CASSLARESSYEQYF. The CDR3 DNA follows: TGTGCCAGCAGCTTAGCGCGGGAAAGCTCCTACGAGCAGTACTTC. The chain carries TRBV7-7 and TRBJ2-7; a weak D match, TRBD2 (6 bases). Germline CDR1 reads SSHAT; CDR2 reads FNYEAQ (reference sequence). V was clipped by 0 bases and J by 0 bases, with 9 bases between them. The CDR3 is made up of 15 amino acids.

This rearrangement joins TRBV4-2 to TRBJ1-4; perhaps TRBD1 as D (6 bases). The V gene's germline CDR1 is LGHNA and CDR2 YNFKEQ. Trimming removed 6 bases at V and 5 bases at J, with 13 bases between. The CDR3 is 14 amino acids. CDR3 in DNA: TGTGCCAGCAGACTGGACAGCTTGAATGAAAAACTGTTTTTT. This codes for CASRLDSLNEKLFF.